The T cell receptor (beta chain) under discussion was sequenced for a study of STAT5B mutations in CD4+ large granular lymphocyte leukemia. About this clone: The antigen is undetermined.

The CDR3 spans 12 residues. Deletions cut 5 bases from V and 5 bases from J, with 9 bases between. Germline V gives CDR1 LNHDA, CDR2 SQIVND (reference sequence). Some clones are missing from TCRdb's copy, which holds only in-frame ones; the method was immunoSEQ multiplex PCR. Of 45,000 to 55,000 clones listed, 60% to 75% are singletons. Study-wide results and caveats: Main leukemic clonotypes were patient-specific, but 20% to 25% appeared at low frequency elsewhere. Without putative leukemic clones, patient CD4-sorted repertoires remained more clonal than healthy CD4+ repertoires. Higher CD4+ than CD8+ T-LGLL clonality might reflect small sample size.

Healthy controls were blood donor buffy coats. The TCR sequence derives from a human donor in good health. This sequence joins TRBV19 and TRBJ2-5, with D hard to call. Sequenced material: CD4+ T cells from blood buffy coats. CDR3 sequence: CASSAYGETQYF. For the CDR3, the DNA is TGTGCCAGTAGTGCGTACGGGGAGACCCAGTACTTC.